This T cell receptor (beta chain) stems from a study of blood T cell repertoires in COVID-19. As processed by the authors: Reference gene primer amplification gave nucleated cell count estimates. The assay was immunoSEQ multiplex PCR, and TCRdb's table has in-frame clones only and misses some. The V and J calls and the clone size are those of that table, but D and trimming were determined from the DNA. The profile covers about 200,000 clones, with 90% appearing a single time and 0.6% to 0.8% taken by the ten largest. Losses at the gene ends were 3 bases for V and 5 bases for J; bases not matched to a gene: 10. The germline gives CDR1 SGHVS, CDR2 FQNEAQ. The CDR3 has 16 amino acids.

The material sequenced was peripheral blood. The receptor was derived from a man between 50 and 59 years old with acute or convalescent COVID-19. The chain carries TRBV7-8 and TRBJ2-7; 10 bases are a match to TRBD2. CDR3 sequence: CASSFHSGRLENEQYF. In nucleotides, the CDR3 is TGTGCCAGCAGCTTCCATAGCGGGAGGCTTGAAAACGAGCAGTACTTC.